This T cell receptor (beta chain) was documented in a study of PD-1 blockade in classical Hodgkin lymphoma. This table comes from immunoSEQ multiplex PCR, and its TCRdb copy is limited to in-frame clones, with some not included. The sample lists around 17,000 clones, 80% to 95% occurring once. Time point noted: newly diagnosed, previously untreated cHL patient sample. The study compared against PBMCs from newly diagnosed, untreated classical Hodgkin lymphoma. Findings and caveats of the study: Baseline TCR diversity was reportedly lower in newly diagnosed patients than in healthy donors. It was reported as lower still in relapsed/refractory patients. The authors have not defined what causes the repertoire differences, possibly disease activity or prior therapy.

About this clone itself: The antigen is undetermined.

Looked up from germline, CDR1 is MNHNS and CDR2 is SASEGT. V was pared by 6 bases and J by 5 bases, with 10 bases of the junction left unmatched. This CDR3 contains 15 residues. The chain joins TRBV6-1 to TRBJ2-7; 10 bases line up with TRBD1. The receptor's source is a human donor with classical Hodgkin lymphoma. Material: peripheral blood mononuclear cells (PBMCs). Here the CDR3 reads CASSGGTGDANEQYF. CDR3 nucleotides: TGTGCCAGCAGCGGAGGGACAGGGGATGCCAACGAGCAGTACTTC.